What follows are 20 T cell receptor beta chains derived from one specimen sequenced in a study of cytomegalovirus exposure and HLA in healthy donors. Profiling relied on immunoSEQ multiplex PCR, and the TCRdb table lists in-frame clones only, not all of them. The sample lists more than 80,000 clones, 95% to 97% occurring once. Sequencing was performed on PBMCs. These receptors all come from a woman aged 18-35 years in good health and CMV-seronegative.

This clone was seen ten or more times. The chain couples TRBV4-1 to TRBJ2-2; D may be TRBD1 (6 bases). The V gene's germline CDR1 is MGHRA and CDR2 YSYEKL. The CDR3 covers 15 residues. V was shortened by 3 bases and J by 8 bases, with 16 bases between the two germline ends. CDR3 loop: CASSHDRSGGGELFF. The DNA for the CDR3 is TGCGCCAGCAGCCACGACAGGTCGGGTGGTGGGGAGCTGTTTTTT.

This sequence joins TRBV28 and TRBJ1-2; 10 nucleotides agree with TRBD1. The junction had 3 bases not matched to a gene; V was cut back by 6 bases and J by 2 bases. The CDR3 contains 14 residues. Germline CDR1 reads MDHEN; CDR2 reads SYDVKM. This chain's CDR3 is CASRGQGKNYGYTF. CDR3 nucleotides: TGTGCCAGCAGGGGACAGGGGAAAAACTATGGCTACACCTTC.

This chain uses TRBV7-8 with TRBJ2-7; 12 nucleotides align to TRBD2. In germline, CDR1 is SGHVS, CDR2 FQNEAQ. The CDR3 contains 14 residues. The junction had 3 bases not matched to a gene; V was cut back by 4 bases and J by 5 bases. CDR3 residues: CASSYLAGGHEQYF. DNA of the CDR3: TGTGCCAGCAGCTATCTAGCGGGAGGGCACGAGCAGTACTTC.

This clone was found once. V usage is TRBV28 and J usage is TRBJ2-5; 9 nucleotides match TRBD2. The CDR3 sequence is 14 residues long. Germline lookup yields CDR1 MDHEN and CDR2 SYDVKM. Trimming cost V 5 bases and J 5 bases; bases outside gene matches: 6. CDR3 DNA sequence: TGTGCCAGCAGTGGCGGGACTAGCATTGAGACCCAGTACTTC. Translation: CASSGGTSIETQYF.

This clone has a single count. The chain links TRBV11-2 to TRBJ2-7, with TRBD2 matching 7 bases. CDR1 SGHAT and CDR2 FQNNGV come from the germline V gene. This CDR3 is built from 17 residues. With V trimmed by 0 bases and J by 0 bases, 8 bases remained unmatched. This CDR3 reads CASSLDQGGISSYEQYF. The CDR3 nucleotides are TGTGCCAGCAGCTTAGATCAGGGAGGGATTAGCTCCTACGAGCAGTACTTC.

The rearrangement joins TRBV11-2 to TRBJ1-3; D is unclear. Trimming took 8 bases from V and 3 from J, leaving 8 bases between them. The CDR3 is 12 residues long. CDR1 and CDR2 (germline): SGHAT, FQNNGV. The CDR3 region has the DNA TGTGCCAGCCTCGGACTTGGAAACACCATATATTTT. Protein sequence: CASLGLGNTIYF.

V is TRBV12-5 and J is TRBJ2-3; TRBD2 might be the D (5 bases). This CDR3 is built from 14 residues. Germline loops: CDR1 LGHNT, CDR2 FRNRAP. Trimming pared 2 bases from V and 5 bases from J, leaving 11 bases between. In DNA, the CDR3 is TGTGCTAGTGGTTTGAGCGGAGGAGGAGATACGCAGTATTTT. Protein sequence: CASGLSGGGDTQYF.

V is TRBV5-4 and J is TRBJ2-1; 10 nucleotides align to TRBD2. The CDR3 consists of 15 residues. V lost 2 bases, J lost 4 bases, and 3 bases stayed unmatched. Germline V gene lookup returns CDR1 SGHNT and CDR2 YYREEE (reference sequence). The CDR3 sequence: CASSLKLAGYNEQFF. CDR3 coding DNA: TGTGCCAGCAGCTTAAAACTAGCGGGGTACAATGAGCAGTTCTTC.

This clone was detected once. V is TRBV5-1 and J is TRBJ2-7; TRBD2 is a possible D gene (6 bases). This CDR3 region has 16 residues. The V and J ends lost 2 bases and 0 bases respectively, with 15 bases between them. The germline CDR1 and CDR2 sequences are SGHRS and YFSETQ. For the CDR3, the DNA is TGCGCCAGCAGCTTCTCTATCGCGGGAAGCTCCTACGAGCAGTACTTC. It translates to CASSFSIAGSSYEQYF.

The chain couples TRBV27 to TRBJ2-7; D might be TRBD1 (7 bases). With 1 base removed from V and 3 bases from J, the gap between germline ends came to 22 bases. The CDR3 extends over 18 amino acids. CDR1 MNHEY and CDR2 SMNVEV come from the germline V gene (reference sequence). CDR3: CASSLWRGQGPENYEQYF. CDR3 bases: TGTGCCAGCAGTTTATGGAGGGGGCAGGGCCCCGAGAACTACGAGCAGTACTTC.

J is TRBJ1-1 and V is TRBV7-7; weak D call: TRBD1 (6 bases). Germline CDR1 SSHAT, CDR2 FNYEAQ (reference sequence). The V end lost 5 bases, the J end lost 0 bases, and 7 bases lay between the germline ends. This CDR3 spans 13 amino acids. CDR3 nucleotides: TGTGCCAGCAGCCGGACAGTGAACACTGAAGCTTTCTTT. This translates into CASSRTVNTEAFF.

CDR3 DNA: TGCAGCGTCTTACTACAGGGCTACGAGCAGTACTTC. The encoded protein is CSVLLQGYEQYF. The V gene is TRBV29-1, the J gene TRBJ2-7, with a possible D match to TRBD1 (6 bases). Germline lookup yields CDR1 SQVTM and CDR2 ANQGSEA. Trimming removed 6 bases at V and 3 bases at J, with 12 bases between. This CDR3 has 12 amino acids.

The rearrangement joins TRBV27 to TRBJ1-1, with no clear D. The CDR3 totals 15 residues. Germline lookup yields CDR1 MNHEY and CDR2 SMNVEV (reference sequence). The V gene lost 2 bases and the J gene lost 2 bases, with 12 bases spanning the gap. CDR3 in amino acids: CASSLTGLANTEAFF. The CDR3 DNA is TGTGCCAGCAGTTTAACGGGCCTAGCTAACACTGAAGCTTTCTTT.

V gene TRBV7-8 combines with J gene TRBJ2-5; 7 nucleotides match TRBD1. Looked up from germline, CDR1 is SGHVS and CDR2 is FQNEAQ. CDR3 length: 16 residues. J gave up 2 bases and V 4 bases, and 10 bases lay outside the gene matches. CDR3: CASSSHLGTVQETQYF. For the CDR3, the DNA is TGTGCCAGCAGCTCCCACCTCGGGACAGTTCAAGAGACCCAGTACTTC.

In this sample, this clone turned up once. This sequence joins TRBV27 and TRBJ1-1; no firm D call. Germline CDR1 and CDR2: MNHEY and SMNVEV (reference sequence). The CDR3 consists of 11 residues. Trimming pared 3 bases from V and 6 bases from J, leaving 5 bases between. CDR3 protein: CASSFGPEAFF. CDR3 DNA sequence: TGTGCCAGCAGTTTTGGCCCTGAAGCTTTCTTT.

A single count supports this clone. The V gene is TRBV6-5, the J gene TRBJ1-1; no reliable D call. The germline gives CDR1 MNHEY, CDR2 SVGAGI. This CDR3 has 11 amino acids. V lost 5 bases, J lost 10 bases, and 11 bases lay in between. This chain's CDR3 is CASSNPRRAFF. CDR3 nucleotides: TGTGCCAGCAGTAACCCCCGCAGAGCTTTCTTT.

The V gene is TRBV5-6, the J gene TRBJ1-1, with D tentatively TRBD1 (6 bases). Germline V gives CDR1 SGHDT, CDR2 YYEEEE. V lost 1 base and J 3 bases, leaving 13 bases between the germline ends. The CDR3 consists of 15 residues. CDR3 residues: CASSLWQGLYTEAFF. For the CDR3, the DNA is TGTGCCAGCAGCTTGTGGCAGGGGTTGTACACTGAAGCTTTCTTT. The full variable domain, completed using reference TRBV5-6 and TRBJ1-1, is DAGVTQSPTHLIKTRGQQVTLRCSPKSGHDTVSWYQQALGQGPQFIFQYYEEEERQRGNFPDRFSGHQFPNYSSELNVNALLLGDSALYLCASSLWQGLYTEAFFGQGTRLTVV.

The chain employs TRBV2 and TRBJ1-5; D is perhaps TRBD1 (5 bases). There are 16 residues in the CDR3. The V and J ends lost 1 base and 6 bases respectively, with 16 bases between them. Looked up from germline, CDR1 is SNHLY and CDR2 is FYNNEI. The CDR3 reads CASSEVPQGGGQPQHF. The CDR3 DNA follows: TGTGCCAGCAGTGAAGTACCGCAGGGAGGAGGTCAGCCCCAGCATTTT.

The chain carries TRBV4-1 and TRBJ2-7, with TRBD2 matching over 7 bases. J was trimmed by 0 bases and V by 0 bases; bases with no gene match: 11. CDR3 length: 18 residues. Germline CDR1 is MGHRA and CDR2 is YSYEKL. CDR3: CASSQDLTRREFSYEQYF. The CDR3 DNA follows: TGCGCCAGCAGCCAAGATCTCACTAGGCGGGAGTTCTCCTACGAGCAGTACTTC.

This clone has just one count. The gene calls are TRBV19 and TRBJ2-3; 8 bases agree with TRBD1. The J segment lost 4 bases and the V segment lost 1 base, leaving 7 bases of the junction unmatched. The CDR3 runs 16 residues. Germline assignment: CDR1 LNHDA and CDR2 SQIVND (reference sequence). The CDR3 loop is CASSIATGGIADTQYF. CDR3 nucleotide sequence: TGTGCCAGTAGTATAGCTACAGGGGGAATCGCAGATACGCAGTATTTT.